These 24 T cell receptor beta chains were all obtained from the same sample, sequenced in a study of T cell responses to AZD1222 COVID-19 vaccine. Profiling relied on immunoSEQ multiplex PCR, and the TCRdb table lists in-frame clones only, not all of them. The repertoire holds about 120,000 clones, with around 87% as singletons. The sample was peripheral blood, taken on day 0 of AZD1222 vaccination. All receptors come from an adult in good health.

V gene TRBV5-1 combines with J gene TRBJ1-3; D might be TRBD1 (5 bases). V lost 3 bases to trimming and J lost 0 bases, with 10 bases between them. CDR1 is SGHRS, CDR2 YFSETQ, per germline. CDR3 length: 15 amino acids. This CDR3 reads CASSSGRSSGNTIYF. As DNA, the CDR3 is TGCGCCAGCAGCTCGGGACGGAGCTCTGGAAACACCATATATTTT.

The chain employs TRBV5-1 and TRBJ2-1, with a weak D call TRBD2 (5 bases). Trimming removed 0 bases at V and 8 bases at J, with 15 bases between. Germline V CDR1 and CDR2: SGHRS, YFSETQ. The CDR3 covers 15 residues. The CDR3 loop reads CASSLDPGSGDEQFF. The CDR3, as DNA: TGCGCCAGCAGCTTGGACCCGGGGTCCGGCGATGAGCAGTTCTTC.

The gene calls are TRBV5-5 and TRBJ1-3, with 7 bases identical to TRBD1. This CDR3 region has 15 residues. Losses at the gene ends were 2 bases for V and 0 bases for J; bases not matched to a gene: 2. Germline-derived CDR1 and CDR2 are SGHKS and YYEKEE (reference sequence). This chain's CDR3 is CASSFSGGSGNTIYF. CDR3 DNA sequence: TGTGCCAGCAGCTTCTCAGGGGGCTCTGGAAACACCATATATTTT.

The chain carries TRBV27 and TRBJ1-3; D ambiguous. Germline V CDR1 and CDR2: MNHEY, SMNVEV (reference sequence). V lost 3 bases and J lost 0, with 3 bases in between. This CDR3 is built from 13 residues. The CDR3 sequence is CASSFRSGNTIYF. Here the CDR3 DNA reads TGTGCCAGCAGTTTCCGCTCTGGAAACACCATATATTTT.

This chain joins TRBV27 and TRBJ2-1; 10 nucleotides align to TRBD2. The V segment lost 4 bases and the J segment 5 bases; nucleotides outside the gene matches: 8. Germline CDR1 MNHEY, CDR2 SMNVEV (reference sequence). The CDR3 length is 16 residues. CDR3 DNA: TGTGCCAGCAGTTCCTTACTAGCGGGACCTCACAATGAGCAGTTCTTC. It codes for CASSSLLAGPHNEQFF.

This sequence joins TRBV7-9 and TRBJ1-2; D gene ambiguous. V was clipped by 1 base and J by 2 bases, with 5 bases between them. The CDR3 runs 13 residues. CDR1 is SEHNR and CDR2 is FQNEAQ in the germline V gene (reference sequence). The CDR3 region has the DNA TGTGCCAGCAGCTTAGGCAAGAACTATGGCTACACCTTC. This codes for CASSLGKNYGYTF.

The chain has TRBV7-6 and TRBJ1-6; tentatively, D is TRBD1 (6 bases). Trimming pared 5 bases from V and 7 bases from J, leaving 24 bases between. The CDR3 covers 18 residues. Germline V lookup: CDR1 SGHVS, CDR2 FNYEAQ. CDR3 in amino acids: CASSPRSRGGLKNSPLHF. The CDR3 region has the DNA TGTGCCAGCAGCCCCCGATCCCGTGGGGGGCTAAAAAATTCACCCCTCCACTTT. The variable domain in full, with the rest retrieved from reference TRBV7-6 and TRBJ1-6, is GAGVSQSPRYKVTKRGQDVALRCDPISGHVSLYWYRQALGQGPEFLTYFNYEAQQDKSGLPNDRFSAERPEGSISTLTIQRTEQRDSAMYRCASSPRSRGGLKNSPLHFGNGTRLTVT.

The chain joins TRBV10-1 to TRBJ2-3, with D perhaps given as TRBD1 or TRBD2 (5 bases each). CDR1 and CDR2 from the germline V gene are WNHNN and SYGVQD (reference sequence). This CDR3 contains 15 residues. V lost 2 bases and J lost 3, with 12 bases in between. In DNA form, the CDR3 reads TGCGCCAGCAGTGAGGGGGCCGGGGTAACAGATACGCAGTATTTT. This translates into CASSEGAGVTDTQYF.

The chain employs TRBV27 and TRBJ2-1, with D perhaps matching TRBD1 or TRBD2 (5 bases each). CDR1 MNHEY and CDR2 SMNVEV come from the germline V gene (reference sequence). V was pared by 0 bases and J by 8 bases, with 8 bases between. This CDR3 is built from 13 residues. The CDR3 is CASSLSGAHEQFF. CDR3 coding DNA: TGTGCCAGCAGTTTATCCGGGGCGCATGAGCAGTTCTTC.

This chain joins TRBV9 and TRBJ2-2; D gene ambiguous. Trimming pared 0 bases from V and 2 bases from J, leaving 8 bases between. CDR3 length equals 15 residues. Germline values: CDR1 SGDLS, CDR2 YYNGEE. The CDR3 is CASSVGTENTGELFF. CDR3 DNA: TGTGCCAGCAGCGTAGGTACGGAAAACACCGGGGAGCTGTTTTTT.

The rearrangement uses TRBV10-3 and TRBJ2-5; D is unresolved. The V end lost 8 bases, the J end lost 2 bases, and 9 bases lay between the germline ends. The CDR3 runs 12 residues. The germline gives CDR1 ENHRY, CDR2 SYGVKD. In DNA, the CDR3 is TGTGCCATCTCTGCCCAGCAAGAGACCCAGTACTTC. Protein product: CAISAQQETQYF.

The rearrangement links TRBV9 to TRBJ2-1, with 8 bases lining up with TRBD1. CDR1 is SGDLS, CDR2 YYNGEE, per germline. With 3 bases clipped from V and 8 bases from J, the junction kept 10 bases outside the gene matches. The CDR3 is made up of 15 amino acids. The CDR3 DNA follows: TGTGCCAGCAGCGGCTTTGGACAGGGAAAGGATGAGCAGTTCTTC. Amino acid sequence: CASSGFGQGKDEQFF.

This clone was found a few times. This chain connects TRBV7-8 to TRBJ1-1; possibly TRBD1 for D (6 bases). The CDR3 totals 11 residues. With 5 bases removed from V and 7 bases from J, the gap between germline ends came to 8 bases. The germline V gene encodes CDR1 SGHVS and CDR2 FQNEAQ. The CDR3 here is CASSTRGEAFF. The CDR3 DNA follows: TGTGCCAGCAGCACCAGGGGTGAAGCTTTCTTT.

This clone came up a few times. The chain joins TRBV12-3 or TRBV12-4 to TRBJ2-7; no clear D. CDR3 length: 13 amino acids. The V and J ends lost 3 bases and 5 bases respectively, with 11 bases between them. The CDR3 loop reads CASSFHGKDEQYF. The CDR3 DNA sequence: TGTGCCAGCAGTTTTCACGGCAAGGACGAGCAGTACTTC.

CDR3 nucleotide sequence: TGTGCCAGCAGCTTATCCGGATCCTACGAGCAGTACTTC. Protein product: CASSLSGSYEQYF. The V call is TRBV7-9, the J call TRBJ2-7; D is ambiguous. With 2 bases removed from V and 1 base from J, the gap between germline ends came to 6 bases. The CDR3 runs to 13 residues. Germline lookup yields CDR1 SEHNR and CDR2 FQNEAQ (reference sequence).

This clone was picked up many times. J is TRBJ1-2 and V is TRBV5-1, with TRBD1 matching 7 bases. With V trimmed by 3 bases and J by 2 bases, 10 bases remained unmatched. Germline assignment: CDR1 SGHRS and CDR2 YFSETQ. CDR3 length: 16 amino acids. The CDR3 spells CASSSPRGGGNYGYTF. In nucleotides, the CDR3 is TGCGCCAGCAGCTCCCCCAGGGGGGGCGGCAACTATGGCTACACCTTC.

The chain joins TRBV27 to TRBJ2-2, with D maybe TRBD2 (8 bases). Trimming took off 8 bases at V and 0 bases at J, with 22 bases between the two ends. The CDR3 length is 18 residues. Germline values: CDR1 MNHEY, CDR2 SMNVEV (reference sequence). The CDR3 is CASGREGARLTNTGELFF. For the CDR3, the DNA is TGTGCCAGCGGCCGGGAGGGGGCGCGTTTGACGAACACCGGGGAGCTGTTTTTT.

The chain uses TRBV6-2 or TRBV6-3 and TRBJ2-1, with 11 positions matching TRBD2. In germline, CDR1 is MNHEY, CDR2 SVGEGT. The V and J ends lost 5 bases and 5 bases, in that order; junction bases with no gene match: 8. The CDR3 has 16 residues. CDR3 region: CASSALAGVAHNEQFF. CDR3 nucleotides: TGTGCCAGCAGTGCACTAGCGGGGGTCGCCCACAATGAGCAGTTCTTC.

DNA for the CDR3: TGTGCCAGCAGCCCTAGCGGGGGGGCCGCGGATGAGCAGTTCTTC. Its translation: CASSPSGGAADEQFF. This chain uses TRBV4-2 with TRBJ2-1; 12 bases fit TRBD2. The V gene's germline CDR1 is LGHNA and CDR2 YNFKEQ. After removal of 4 bases from V and 8 bases from J, the junction contained 6 bases not matched to a gene. The CDR3 totals 15 residues.

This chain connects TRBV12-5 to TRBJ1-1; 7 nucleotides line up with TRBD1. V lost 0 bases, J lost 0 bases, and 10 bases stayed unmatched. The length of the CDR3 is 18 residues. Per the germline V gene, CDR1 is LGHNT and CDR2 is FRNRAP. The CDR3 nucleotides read TGTGCTAGTGGTTTGGTACAGGGGATCGGCAGCATGAACACTGAAGCTTTCTTT. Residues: CASGLVQGIGSMNTEAFF.

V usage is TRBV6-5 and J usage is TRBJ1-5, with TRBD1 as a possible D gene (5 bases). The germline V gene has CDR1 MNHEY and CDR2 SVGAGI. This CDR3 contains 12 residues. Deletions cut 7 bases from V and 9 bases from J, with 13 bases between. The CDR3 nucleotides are TGTGCCAGCAAGAGCTTCCAGGGGCCCCAGCATTTT. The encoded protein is CASKSFQGPQHF.

CDR3 coding DNA: TGTGCCAGCAGCCCCAGGACAGGGGCCATTTCCGAGACCCAGTACTTC. Its translation: CASSPRTGAISETQYF. The chain employs TRBV5-4 and TRBJ2-5; 9 bases are shared with TRBD1. This CDR3 is built from 16 residues. Germline V gene data show CDR1 as SGHNT and CDR2 as YYREEE (reference sequence). The trim removed 4 bases at V and 5 bases at J, leaving 12 bases unmatched.

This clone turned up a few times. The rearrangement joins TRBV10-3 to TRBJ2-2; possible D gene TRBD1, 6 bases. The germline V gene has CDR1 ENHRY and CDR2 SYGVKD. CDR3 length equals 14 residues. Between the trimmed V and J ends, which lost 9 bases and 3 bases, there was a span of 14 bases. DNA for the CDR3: TGTGCCATTCGCGCGGACAGCTACACCGGGGAGCTGTTTTTT. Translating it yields CAIRADSYTGELFF.

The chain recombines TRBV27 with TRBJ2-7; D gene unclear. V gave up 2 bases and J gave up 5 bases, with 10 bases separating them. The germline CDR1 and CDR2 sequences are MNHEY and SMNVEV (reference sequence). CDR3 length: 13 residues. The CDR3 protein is CASSLRQRNEQYF. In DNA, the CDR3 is TGTGCCAGCAGTTTAAGGCAAAGGAACGAGCAGTACTTC.